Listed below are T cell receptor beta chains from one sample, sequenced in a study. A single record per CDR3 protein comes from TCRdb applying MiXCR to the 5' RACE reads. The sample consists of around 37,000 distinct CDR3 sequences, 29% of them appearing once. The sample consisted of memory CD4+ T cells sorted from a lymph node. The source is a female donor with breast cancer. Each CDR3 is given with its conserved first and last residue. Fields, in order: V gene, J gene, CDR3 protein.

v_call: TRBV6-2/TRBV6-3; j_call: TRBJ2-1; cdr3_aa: CASRDRGTHNEQFF
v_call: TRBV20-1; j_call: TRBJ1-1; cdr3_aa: CSAGGGVGILHTEAFF
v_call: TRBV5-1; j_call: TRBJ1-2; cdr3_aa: CASSYPGGDYGYTF
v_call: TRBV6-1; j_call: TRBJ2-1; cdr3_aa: CASTPSNYNEQFF
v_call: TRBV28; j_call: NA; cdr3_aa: CASSPPAYEQFF
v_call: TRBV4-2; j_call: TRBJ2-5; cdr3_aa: CASSQDLRGSVWTQYF
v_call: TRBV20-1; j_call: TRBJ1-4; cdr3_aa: CSARQGIEKLFF
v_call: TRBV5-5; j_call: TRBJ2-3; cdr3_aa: CASSLEGGGTQYF
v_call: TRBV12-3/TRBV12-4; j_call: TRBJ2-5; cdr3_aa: CASTSQGKETQYF
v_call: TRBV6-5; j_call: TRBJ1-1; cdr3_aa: CASSYGGSILNTEAFF
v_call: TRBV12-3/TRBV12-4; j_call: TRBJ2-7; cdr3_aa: CASSLMGGEQYF
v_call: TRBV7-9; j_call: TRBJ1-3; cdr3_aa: CASSPLRDSIYF
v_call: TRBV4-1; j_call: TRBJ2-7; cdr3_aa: CASSLGQSSYEQYF
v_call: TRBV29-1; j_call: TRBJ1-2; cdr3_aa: CSVARESYGYTF
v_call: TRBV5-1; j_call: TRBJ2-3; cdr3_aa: CASSLDGRSADTQYF
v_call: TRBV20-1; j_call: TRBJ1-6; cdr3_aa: CSARPGGRASYNSPLHF